This TCR beta chain was retrieved from a study of cytomegalovirus exposure and HLA in healthy donors (dated by TCRdb to about 2017). For context, the study as a whole: In an earlier analysis of 587 of the donors, approximately 300 Gb of sequence data and 100 million or so unique TCR beta sequences from 150 million to 200 million T cells were reported. In the later analysis, no new phenotypic data were used to find candidate immune exposures; instead, reliance was placed on TCR beta sequences and their occurrence across donors. A separate validation cohort of about 110 different subjects was used in addition to the roughly 670-subject first cohort. The study used immunosequencing to profile the T cell repertoires of around 600 subjects and linked those repertoires to cytomegalovirus serostatus. Both class I and class II loci were covered by HLA typing, at four-digit resolution. To predict cytomegalovirus infection status, the study brought together high-throughput TCR immunosequencing, statistical association of individual TCRs with disease status, and machine learning. The number of typed donors differed by locus: roughly 629-630 for A, B, C, DRB1 and DQB1; some 540 for DQA1; roughly 600 for DPA1; and about 450 for DPB1. Several DR-DQ haplotypes were treated as single units for association and clustering because of strong linkage in the cohort. In a later genetic analysis, genome-wide SNP genotypes for about three fifths of the roughly 670 donors were used, and that subset was treated as a discovery cohort. An earlier analysis of 450 to 750 of the donors used high-throughput TCR beta sequencing to judge whether each TCR beta V gene segment behaved as functional or pseudogenic. Donor age, sex, ethnicity and CMV serostatus were compiled alongside the repertoire data. On average, around 200,000 unique TCR beta nucleotide sequences were sequenced per donor among fewer than 500 genotyped donors of the cohort, with roughly 18% of those sequences being non-productive. A later analysis re-examined previously published TCR beta repertoires from roughly 720 donors and added high-resolution HLA genotyping to investigate patterns of TCR occurrence. An early release that covered roughly 600 HLA-typed donors contained about 300 gigabases of sequencing data and 85 million to 100 million unique TCR sequences. All discovery cohort repertoires had been generated on a single sequencing platform. The aim of the study was to test whether cataloging public T cell receptors could identify signatures of past pathogen exposure. Of the 300 to 500 genotyped donors, approximately 81% were placed in the genetic ancestry cluster associated with self-reported Caucasian donors.

As concerns this clone: The target of this receptor is not known. Base qualities are not recorded, but no much larger clone differs from it by a single base.

Libraries were built with the immunoSEQ multiplex PCR assay. A mixture of 60 forward primers for TCR Vbeta segments and 13 reverse primers for TCR Jbeta segments was used in the multiplex PCR. The CDR3 region of rearranged TCR beta genes was amplified from genomic DNA with a multiplex PCR assay. Amplified TCR beta libraries were sequenced as 87-base-pair reads on the Illumina HiSeq System. As for how the authors treated the data: In a later analysis, 77 million or so unique TCR beta chains were counted across the 666 repertoires, and roughly 11 million of these chains were shared by at least two donors. Raw reads were error-corrected and collapsed into unique sequences by a nearest-neighbor algorithm in which closely related sequences were merged to remove PCR and sequencing errors. CDR3 sequences were aligned to IMGT reference sequences to assign V, D and J gene segments. Each retained sequence needed at least a six-nucleotide match to both a V gene segment and a J gene segment. A rearrangement was called productive if the CDR3 had no stop codons and remained in frame with V and J, and every other rearrangement was called non-productive. CDR3 was defined according to IMGT convention as the region running from the second conserved V-encoded cysteine to the conserved J-encoded phenylalanine. Sequences without an unambiguous match to a single V gene segment were excluded from the earlier analysis of about 600 of the donors. In an earlier analysis of several hundred of the donors, V segments were called functional above 56.7% productive rearrangements and were called segregating when the between-donor standard deviation exceeded 5%. To diagnose cytomegalovirus status from the catalog of TCR beta chain sequences, a statistical classification framework was built. A later analysis assigned V and J genes by comparing TCR nucleotide sequences with IMGT/GENE-DB human TR gene sequences. Using the TCRdist pipeline, a later analysis assigned CDR3 sequences along with most-parsimonious VDJ recombination scenarios. A later analysis defined each TCR beta chain by its CDR3 amino acid sequence plus V-gene family, and excluded reads lacking a unique V-gene family. A later analysis removed 592 highly shared, low-generation-probability nucleotide sequences to deal with suspected cross-contamination and a sequencing artifact. A later analysis calculated a clonal expansion index for each public chain from normalized within-repertoire ranks of inferred template counts. Generation probabilities in a later analysis came from a VDJ recombination model fitted to out-of-frame rearrangements, and those results were checked against IGoR. In a later analysis, TCR-TCR, TCR-HLA and TCR-CMV co-occurrence was scored with hypergeometric tests, and a repertoire-size bias correction was applied to TCR pairs. A later analysis estimated false discovery rates by permuting HLA or CMV assignments 20 times. In a later analysis, co-occurring TCRs were grouped with DBSCAN, and TCRdist sequence similarity was added when clustering was performed within HLA-allele-positive subsets. Co-occurrence clustering excluded repertoires with fewer than 30,000 or more than 120,000 public chains, plus five with anomalous nucleotide sharing. TCRdb mirrors the immuneACCESS table, restricted to in-frame sequences. Some clones are absent from its copies; in checked studies, under half trace to an unresolved V gene, and the reason for the others is unknown. That table gives V, J and clone size, and the DNA gave D and trimming. For this sample there are 95,000 to 150,000 clones; around 80% appear just once. The leading ten clones occupy more than 3% of the sample.

The cohort consisted of 670 or so healthy bone marrow donors. Cohort members were all nominally healthy when sampled, although unrecorded immune exposures were likely present. The donor was CMV seronegative and was included in the group of 352 seronegative cohort members. Every donor gave a peripheral blood sample, and the peripheral blood mononuclear cells from that sample were used for TCR beta sequencing. The Qiagen DNeasy Blood Extraction Kit was used to extract genomic DNA from the blood cell samples. V loses 6 bases, J loses 1 base, and the germline ends lie 15 bases apart. CDR1 and CDR2 are read off the germline V gene (reference sequence) as LNHDA and SQIVND. The CDR3, from cysteine to phenylalanine, totals 15 residues. Left in the record is the CDR3 DNA by itself, 45 bases read in frame from the first base. Overall study outcomes, separate from this receptor: The earlier analysis of 587 of the donors excluded about 16 rarely observed V segments, including chromosome 9 orphons, because counts were too low. Three of the identified cytomegalovirus-associated TCR beta chains were confirmed in vitro to be specific for cytomegalovirus antigens. The only immune exposure information available for the cohort was CMV serostatus. Assigning TCR associations to individual alleles was difficult when HLA alleles, especially DR and DQ, strongly co-occurred. Broadly in line with IMGT annotations, most TCR beta V segments showed up in productive rearrangements about 87% or about 30% of the time in an earlier analysis of around 600 of the donors. Because HLA typing was missing for some donors at each locus, association tests included only the typed subset. A later analysis found that TCR association rates varied across HLA loci, with DRB1 alleles showing the most associated TCRs and HLA-C alleles the fewest. Compared with the roughly 700-donor mean, donors in an Asian-associated ancestry cluster had fewer N-insertions in productive TCRs, according to a later genetic analysis. Most CMV-associated TCR beta chains appeared to be HLA-restricted in a later analysis, and the HLA associations seemed to be driven largely by CMV exposure. In the study, approximately 150 TCR beta chains were listed as associated with cytomegalovirus. In a later genetic analysis, a missense DCLRE1C variant was associated with V-gene and J-gene trimming of TCR beta chains, and the association was replicated in an independent cohort. A further reported finding was that TCR beta sequences accurately predicted the HLA-A and HLA-B alleles for most subjects in the first cohort. The 87-base-pair reads could not distinguish some IMGT-functional V segments, including TRBV6-2 and TRBV6-3, so those segments were excluded. In a later analysis, HLA-associated TCR beta chains were found to be more clonally expanded and to have lower generation probabilities than equally common non-associated chains. According to the authors, the approach could potentially be generalized to other disease states and immunological phenotypes. The sequencing pipeline was judged likely to have produced a cluster of highly shared sequence variants as a technical artifact. This cohort had only TCR beta chains sequenced, and the lack of alpha or paired-chain data limited which features could be detected. Linkage disequilibrium might explain the correlated functional status among segregating V segments, but an unknown experimental factor could not be excluded. At a false discovery rate of 0.05, a later analysis linked approximately 18,000 TCR beta sequences to specific HLA alleles. Roughly uniform sequencing depth across donors was assumed in presence/absence analyses, although this assumption may not hold. A later analysis reported that several top co-occurrence clusters appeared linked to parvovirus B19, influenza, CMV and Epstein-Barr virus. Cytomegalovirus status was reported to be diagnosed by the classifier with high specificity and sensitivity in both the original and validation cohorts. Most TCR sequences were observed very rarely across donors, whereas some public TCRs were present in many individuals.

The sequence was collected from a man aged 30 to 39 in good health and CMV-seronegative. Sample: PBMCs. The V and J segments used are TRBV19 and TRBJ1-1; tentative D gene TRBD1, with 5 bases matching. CDR3 protein: CASSQLGLANTEAFF. The nucleotides are TGTGCCAGTAGCCAGTTGGGACTGGCGAACACTGAAGCTTTCTTT.